What follows describes a single TCR beta chain. These data originate in a study of blood T cell repertoires in COVID-19. Study-wide background: Donors in the United States, Italy and Spain gave samples during acute or convalescent COVID-19. Sources were T cells, B-cell-depleted T cells, or PBMCs; the material itself was cDNA or gDNA.

The assay was immunoSEQ multiplex PCR, and TCRdb's table has in-frame clones only and misses some. This sample yields about 300,000 clones, of which roughly 89% are seen a single time; approximately 1.8% belongs to the top ten. The CDR3 is 15 amino acids. V lost 2 bases to trimming and J lost 0 bases; unmatched junction nucleotides: 1. Germline CDR1 MDHEN, CDR2 SYDVKM. While infection was still active, Seattle patients were enrolled and then followed longitudinally. The material sequenced was peripheral blood. The receptor comes from a woman in her twenties or thirties with COVID-19, enrolled during active disease. The chain couples TRBV28 to TRBJ2-5; 9 bases fit TRBD2. The DNA of the CDR3 is TGTGCCAGCAGTTTACTAGCGGGGTACCAAGAGACCCAGTACTTC. Its translation is CASSLLAGYQETQYF.